A selection of T cell receptor beta chains follows, all from one sample in a study of shared clonotypes between healthy human individuals. Profiled with immunoSEQ multiplex PCR; TCRdb holds only in-frame clones, not every one. The sample shows over 2 million clones, approximately 90% of them seen only once. Sequenced material: naive CD4+ T cells from PBMCs. The receptors were sampled from a man aged 18 to 29 in good health. Some clones in this sample may be carry-over from other donors' samples. The CDR3 runs from the conserved cysteine through the conserved F or W. A D gene is named only where the DNA matches it firmly.

d_gene,j_gene,v_gene,CDR3aa,CDR3nt
NA,TRBJ1-5,TRBV19,CASGPSAAAHQPQHF,TGTGCCAGTGGACCAAGCGCCGCAGCTCATCAGCCCCAGCATTTT
NA,TRBJ2-5,TRBV7-2,CASSPDSSGWETQYF,TGTGCCAGCAGCCCCGATTCCTCGGGATGGGAGACCCAGTACTTC
TRBD1,TRBJ2-7,TRBV5-1,CASSPGQAAYEQYF,TGCGCCAGCAGCCCGGGACAGGCCGCCTACGAGCAGTACTTC
TRBD1,TRBJ2-5,TRBV28,CASSRTAGGPKTQYF,TGTGCCAGCAGCCGGACGGCAGGGGGCCCGAAGACCCAGTACTTC
NA,TRBJ2-2,TRBV2,CASSDPNTGELFF,TGTGCCAGCAGTGATCCAAACACCGGGGAGCTGTTTTTT
NA,TRBJ2-3,TRBV4-1,CASSQSAGTYFTDTQYF,TGCGCCAGCAGCCAATCGGCCGGGACTTACTTCACAGATACGCAGTATTTT
TRBD1,TRBJ2-4,TRBV5-4,CASSSRDRGLQNIQYF,TGTGCCAGCAGCTCCCGGGACAGGGGACTGCAAAACATTCAGTACTTC
NA,TRBJ2-5,TRBV5-6,CASSPLPRGRETQYF,TGTGCCAGCAGCCCCCTTCCGCGGGGGCGGGAGACCCAGTACTTC
NA,TRBJ1-1,TRBV19,CASRVPGARPEAFF,TGTGCCAGTAGAGTTCCAGGGGCGAGACCTGAAGCTTTCTTT
NA,TRBJ2-3,TRBV10-1,CASSESNTDTQYF,TGCGCCAGCAGTGAGTCTAACACAGATACGCAGTATTTT
TRBD2,TRBJ2-1,TRBV2,CASSLDRAGGGNEQFF,TGTGCCAGCAGTTTGGATAGAGCGGGAGGGGGAAATGAGCAGTTCTTC
NA,TRBJ1-5,TRBV5-6,CASSFGVGQYSNQPQHF,TGTGCCAGCAGCTTTGGGGTCGGACAGTATAGCAATCAGCCCCAGCATTTT